This entry features one T cell receptor (beta chain) sequence. Its antigen is unknown. This sample stems from a study of cytomegalovirus exposure and HLA in healthy donors. Study-wide points: In an earlier analysis, in several hundred donors, most V segments appeared productive either ~87% or ~30% of the time.

The study ran its PCR with 60 Vbeta and 13 Jbeta primers. Sequencing used immunoSEQ multiplex PCR; TCRdb keeps in-frame clones, though not all of them. This table has 55,000 to 70,000 clones, 55% to 70% appearing once. The CDR3 covers 15 residues. V trimming: 1 base; J trimming: 4 bases; junction bases outside the gene matches: 5. Germline V gene lookup returns CDR1 SGHAT and CDR2 FQNNGV. The sequence was collected from a woman aged 45 to 65 in good health and CMV-seronegative. The chain uses TRBV11-2 and TRBJ2-7, with TRBD1 matching 9 bases. Sequenced: PBMCs. CDR3 region: CASSLGGTGIYEQYF. The CDR3 nucleotides read TGTGCCAGCAGCTTAGGGGGGACAGGGATTTACGAGCAGTACTTC.